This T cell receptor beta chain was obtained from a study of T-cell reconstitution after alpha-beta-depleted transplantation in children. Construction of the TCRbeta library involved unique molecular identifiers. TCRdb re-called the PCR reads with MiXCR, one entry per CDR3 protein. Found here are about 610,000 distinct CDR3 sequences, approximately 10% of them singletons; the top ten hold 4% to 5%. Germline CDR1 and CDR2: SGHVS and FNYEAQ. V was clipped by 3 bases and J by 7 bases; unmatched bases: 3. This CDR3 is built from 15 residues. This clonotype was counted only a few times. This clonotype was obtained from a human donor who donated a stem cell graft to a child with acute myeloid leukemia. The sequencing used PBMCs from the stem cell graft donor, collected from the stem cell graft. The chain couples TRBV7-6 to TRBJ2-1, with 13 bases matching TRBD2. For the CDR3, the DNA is TGTGCCAGCAGCTTGTGGACTAGCGGGAGAAATGAGCAGTTCTTC. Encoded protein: CASSLWTSGRNEQFF.